The 3 T cell receptor beta chains given below trace back to one sample, sequenced in a study of blood T cell repertoires in COVID-19. Using immunoSEQ multiplex PCR, the repertoire was profiled, and TCRdb retains in-frame clones only, with some absent. Here the sample spans approximately 240,000 clones, 85% to 95% being singletons. The sequenced sample consisted of PBMCs or T cells enriched from blood (not recorded which). Receptor source: a woman under 30 who had recovered from COVID-19.

This sequence joins TRBV28 and TRBJ1-5, with D unclear. Trimming pared 7 bases from V and 0 bases from J, leaving 16 bases between. Germline V CDR1 and CDR2: MDHEN, SYDVKM. The CDR3 runs to 16 residues. The CDR3 loop is CASTISGINSNQPQHF. CDR3 in DNA: TGTGCCAGCACCATTTCAGGAATTAATAGCAATCAGCCCCAGCATTTT.

The chain recombines TRBV28 with TRBJ2-3; D unresolved. The CDR3 has 12 amino acids. V lost 6 bases, J lost 5 bases, and 9 bases lay in between. Germline V lookup: CDR1 MDHEN, CDR2 SYDVKM. The CDR3 reads CASSAPGDTQYF. In DNA, the CDR3 is TGTGCCAGCAGCGCCCCGGGAGATACGCAGTATTTT.

The chain couples TRBV19 to TRBJ2-2; 8 bases agree with TRBD1. CDR1 is LNHDA and CDR2 is SQIVND in the germline V gene (reference sequence). This CDR3 comprises 14 residues. Trimming removed 4 bases from V and 3 bases from J; junction bases left unmatched: 1. The CDR3 is CASSRTGHTGELFF. The CDR3 region has the DNA TGTGCCAGTAGTAGGACAGGGCACACCGGGGAGCTGTTTTTT. The entire variable domain, with the rest obtained from reference TRBV19 and TRBJ2-2, is as follows: DGGITQSPKYLFRKEGQNVTLSCEQNLNHDAMYWYRQDPGQGLRLIYYSQIVNDFQKGDIAEGYSVSREKKESFPLTVTSAQKNPTAFYLCASSRTGHTGELFFGEGSRLTVL.